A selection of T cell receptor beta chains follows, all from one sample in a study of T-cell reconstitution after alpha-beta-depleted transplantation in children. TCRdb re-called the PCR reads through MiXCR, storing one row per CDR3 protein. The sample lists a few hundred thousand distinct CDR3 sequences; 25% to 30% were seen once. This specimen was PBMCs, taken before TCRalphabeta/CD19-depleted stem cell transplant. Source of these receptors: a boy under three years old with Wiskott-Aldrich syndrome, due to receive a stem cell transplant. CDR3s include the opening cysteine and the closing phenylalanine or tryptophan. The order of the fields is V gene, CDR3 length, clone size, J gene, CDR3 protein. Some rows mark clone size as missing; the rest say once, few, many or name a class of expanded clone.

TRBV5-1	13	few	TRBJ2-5	CASSGPALQLQYF
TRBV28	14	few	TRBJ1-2	CASSFRGRSWGYTF
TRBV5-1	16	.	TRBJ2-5	CASSLGTGGIQETQYF
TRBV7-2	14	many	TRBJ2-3	CASSLAGPTDTQYF
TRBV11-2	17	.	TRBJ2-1	CASSQYLQTVRNNEQFF
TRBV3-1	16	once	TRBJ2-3	CASSQFPASSTDTQYF
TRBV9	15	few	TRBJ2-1	CASSHSGRGNNEQFF
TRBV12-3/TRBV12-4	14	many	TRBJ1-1	CASSLGQGSTEAFF
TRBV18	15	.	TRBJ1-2	CASSPKWTGGRVYTF
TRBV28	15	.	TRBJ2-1	CASSTRRGYRDEQFF
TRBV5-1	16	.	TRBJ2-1	CASSGKLAGGYNEQFF
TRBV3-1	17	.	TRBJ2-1	CASSPLGQGERYNEQFF
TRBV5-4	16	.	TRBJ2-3	CASSPAYDRDADTQYF
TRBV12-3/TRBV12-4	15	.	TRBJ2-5	CASSLVVGTQETQYF
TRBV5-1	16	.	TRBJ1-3	CASSVQGALSGNTIYF
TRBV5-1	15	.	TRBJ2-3	CASSLTGLVTDTQYF
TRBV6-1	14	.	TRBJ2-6	CASSRFSGANVLTF
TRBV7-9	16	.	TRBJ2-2	CASSPKGVYGTGELFF
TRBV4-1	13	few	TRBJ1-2	CASSYGQNYGYTF
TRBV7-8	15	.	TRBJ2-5	CASSLTRGLGETQYF
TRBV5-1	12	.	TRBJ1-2	CASSKGGYGYTF
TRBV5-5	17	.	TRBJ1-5	CASSLVAGGMRGQPQHF
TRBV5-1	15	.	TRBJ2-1	CASSLSESPYNEQFF
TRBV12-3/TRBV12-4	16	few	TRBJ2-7	CASSPRTSGSGYEQYF
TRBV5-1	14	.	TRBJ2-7	CASSWTGRFYEQYF
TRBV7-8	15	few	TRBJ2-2	CASSREGADTGELFF
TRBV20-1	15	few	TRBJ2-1	CSASQGVAGVHEQFF
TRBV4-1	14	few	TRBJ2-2	CAREPGQGNGELFF
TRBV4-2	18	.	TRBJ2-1	CASSQRFLSGRIYNEQFF
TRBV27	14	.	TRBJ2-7	CASSLWVVPYEQYF
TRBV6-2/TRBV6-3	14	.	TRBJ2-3	CASTGTSVTGPQYF
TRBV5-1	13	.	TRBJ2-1	CASNRGSYNEQFF
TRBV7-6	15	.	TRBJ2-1	CASSKLAGVGDEQFF
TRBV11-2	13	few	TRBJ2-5	CASSLSRKETQYF
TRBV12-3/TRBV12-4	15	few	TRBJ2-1	CASLTGVTRYNEQFF
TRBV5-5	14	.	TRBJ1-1	CASSLVLMNTEAFF
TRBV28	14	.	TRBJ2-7	CATRLGPRSYEQYF
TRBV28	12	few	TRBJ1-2	CASNTGVYGYTF
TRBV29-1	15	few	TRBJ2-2	CSVEFPGQGTGELFF
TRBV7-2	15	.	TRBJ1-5	CASSLETRGSQPQHF
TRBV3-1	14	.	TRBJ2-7	CASSHLAGDGEQYF